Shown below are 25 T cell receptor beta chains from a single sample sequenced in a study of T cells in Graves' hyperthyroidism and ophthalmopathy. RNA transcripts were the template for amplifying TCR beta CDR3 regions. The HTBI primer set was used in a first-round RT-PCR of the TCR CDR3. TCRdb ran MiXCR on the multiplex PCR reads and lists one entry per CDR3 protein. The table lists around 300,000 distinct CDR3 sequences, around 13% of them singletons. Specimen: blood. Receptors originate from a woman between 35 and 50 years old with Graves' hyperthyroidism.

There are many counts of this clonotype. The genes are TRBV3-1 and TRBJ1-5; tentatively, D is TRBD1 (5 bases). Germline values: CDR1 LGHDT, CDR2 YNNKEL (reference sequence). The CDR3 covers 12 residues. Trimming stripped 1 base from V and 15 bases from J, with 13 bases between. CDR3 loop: CASSQGRDPPHF. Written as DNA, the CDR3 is TGTGCCAGCAGCCAAGGCCGGGACCCTCCGCATTTT.

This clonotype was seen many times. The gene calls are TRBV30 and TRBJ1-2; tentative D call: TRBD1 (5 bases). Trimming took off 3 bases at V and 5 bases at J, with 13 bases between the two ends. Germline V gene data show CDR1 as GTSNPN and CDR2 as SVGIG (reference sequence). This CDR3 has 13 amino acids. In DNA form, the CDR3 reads TGTGCCTGGAGGGGACGGGGAAGGTATGGCTACACCTTC. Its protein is CAWRGRGRYGYTF.

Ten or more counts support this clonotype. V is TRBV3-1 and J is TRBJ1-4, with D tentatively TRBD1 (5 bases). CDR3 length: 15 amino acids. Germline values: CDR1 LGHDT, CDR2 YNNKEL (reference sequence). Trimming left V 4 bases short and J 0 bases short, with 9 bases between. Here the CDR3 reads CASSPGTSTNEKLFF. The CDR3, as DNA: TGTGCCAGCAGCCCGGGGACGTCAACTAATGAAAAACTGTTTTTT.

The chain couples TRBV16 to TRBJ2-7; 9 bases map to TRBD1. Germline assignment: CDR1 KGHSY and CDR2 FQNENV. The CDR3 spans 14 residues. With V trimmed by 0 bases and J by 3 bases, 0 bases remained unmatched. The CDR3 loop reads CASSQSTGGYEQYF. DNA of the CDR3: TGTGCCAGCAGCCAATCGACAGGGGGCTACGAGCAGTACTTC.

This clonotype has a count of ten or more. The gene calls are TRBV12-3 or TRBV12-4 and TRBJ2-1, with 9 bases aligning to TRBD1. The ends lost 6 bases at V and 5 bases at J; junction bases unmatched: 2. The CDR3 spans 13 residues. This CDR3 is CASRRDRDNEQFF. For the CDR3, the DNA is TGTGCCAGCAGACGGGACAGGGACAATGAGCAGTTCTTC.

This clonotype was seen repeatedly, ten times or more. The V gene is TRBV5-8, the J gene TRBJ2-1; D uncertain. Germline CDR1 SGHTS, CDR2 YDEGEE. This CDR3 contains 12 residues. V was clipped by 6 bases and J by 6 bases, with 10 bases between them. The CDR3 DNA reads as TGTGCCAGCATCCAATATGCCAATGAGCAGTTCTTC. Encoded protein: CASIQYANEQFF.

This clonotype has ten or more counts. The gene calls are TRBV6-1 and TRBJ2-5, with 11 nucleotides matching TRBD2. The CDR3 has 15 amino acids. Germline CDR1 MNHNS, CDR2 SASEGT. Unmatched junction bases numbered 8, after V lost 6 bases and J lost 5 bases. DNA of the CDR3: TGTGCCAGCAGGGAACTAGCGGGAGTATGGGAGACCCAGTACTTC. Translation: CASRELAGVWETQYF.

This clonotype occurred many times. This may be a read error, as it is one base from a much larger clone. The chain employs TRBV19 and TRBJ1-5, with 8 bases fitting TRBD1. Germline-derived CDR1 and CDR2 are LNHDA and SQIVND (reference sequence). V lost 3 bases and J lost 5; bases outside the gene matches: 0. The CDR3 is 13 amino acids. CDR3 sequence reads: CASSMDRDQPQHF. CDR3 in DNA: TGTGCCAGTAGTATGGACAGGGATCAGCCCCAGCATTTT.

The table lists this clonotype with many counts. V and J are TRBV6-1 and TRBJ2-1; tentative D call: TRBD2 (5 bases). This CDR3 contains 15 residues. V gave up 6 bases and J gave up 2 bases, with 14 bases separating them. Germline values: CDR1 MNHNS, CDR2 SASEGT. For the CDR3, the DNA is TGTGCCAGCAGGATTTCGGGGATCACCTACAATGAGCAGTTCTTC. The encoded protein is CASRISGITYNEQFF.

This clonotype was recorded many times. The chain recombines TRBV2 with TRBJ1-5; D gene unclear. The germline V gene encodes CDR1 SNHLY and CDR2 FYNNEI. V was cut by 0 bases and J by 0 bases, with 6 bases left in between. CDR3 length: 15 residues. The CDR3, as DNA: TGTGCCAGCAGTGAAGCGGAAAGTAGCAATCAGCCCCAGCATTTT. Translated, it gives CASSEAESSNQPQHF.

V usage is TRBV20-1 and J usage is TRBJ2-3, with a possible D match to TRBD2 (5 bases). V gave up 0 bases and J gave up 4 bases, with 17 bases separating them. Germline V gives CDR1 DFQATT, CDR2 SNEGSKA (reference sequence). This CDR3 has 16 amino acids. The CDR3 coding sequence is TGCAGTGCTAGAGATCCCCGGGGTAGCTCTCCAGATACGCAGTATTTT. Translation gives CSARDPRGSSPDTQYF.

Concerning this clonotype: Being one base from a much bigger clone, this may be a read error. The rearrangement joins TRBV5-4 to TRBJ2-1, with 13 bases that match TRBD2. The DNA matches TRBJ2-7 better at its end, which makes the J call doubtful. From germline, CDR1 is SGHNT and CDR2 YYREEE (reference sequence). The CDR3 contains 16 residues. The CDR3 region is CASSLEGLAGLNEQYF. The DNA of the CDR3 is TGTGCCAGCAGCCTGGAGGGACTAGCGGGACTGAATGAGCAGTACTTC.

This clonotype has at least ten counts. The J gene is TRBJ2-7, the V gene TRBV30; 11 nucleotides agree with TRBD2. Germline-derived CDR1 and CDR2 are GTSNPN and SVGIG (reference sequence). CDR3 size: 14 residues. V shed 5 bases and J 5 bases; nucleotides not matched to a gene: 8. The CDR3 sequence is CAWDFSSGRHEQYF. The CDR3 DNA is TGTGCCTGGGATTTTTCTAGCGGGAGGCACGAGCAGTACTTC.

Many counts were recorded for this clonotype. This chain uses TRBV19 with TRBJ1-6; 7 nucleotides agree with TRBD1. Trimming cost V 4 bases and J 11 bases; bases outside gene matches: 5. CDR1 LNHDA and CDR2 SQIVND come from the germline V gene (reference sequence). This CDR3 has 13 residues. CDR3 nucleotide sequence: TGTGCCAGTAGTACGAAACAGGGGACACCCCTCCACTTT. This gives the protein CASSTKQGTPLHF.

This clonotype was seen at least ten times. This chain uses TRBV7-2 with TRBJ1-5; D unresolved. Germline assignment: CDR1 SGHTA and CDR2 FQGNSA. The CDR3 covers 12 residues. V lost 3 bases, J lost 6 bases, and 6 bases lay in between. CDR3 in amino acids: CASSFSGQPQHF. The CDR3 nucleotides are TGTGCCAGCAGCTTCTCGGGTCAGCCCCAGCATTTT.

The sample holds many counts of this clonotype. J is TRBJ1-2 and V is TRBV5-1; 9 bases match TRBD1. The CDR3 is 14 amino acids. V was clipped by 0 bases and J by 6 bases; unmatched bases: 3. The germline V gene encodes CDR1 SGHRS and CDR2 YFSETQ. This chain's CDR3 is CASSLGDRENGYTF. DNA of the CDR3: TGCGCCAGCAGCTTGGGGGACAGGGAGAATGGCTACACCTTC.

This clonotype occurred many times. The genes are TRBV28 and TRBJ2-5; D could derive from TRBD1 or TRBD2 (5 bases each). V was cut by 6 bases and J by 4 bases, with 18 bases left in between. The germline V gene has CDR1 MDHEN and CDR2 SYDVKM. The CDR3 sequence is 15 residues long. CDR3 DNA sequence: TGTGCCAGCAGACCAAACCGGGGTGGGGGAGAGACCCAGTACTTC. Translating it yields CASRPNRGGGETQYF.

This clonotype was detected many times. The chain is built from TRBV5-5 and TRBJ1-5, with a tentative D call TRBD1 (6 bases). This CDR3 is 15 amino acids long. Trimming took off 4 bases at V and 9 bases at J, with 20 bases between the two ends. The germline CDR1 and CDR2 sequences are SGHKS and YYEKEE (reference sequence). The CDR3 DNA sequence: TGTGCCAGCAGCCCGGGGGGCGGCCAAGAGGGGCCCCAGCATTTT. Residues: CASSPGGGQEGPQHF.

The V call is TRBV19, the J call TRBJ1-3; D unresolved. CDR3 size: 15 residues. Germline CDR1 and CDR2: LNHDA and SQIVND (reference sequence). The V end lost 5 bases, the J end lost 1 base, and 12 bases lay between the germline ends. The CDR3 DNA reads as TGTGCCAGTAGTGCGGGGATTCAATCTGGAAACACCATATATTTT. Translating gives CASSAGIQSGNTIYF.

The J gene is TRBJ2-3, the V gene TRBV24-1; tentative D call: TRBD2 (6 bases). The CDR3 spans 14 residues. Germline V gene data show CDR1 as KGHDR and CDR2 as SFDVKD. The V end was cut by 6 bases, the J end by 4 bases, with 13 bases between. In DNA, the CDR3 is TGTGCCACCAGTTGGCAGGGAGGATCAGATACGCAGTATTTT. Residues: CATSWQGGSDTQYF.

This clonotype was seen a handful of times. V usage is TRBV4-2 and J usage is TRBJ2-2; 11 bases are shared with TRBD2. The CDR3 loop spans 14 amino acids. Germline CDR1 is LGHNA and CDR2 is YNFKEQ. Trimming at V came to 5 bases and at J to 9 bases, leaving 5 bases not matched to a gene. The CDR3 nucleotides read TGTGCCAGCAGCGGGACTAGCGGACACCGGGAGCTGTTTTTT. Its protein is CASSGTSGHRELFF.

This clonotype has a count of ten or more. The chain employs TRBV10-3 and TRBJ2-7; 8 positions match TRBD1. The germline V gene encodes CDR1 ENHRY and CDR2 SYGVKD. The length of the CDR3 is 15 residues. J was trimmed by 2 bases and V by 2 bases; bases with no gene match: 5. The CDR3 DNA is TGTGCCATCAGTGAGACCGGGACAGGAGCCTACGAGCAGTACTTC. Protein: CAISETGTGAYEQYF.

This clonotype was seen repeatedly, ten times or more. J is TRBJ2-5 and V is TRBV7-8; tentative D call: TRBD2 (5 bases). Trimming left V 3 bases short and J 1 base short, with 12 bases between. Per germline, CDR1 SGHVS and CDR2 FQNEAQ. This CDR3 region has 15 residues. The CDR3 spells CASSLRAGSQETQYF. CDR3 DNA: TGTGCCAGCAGCTTGAGGGCGGGCAGCCAAGAGACCCAGTACTTC.

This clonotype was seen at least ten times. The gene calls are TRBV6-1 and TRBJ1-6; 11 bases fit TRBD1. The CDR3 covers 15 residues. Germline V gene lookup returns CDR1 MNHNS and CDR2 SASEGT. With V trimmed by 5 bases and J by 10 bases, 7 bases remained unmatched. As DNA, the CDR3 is TGTGCCAGCAGTTCGGACAGGGGGCGACTCTCACCCCTCCACTTT. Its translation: CASSSDRGRLSPLHF.

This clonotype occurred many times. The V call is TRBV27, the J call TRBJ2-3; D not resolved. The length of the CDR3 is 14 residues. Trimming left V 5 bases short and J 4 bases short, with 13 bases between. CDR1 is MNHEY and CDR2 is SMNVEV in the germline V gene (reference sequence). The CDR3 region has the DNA TGTGCCAGCAGTCCCCCGGGCGCTCCAGATACGCAGTATTTT. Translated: CASSPPGAPDTQYF.